This is a list of T cell receptor beta chains from one sample in a study of T cells in localized non-small cell lung cancer. Generated by immunoSEQ multiplex PCR, the TCRdb table keeps only in-frame clones and is missing some. This sample has 70,000 to 90,000 clones, with around 84% found just once. The source was peripheral blood, collected before any cancer treatment. The receptor source for this set is a female donor older than 55 with stage I lung adenocarcinoma. Both conserved end residues are part of each CDR3. D genes are given only for firm matches. A row's size may be missing; if present it is once, few, many or a size class.

CDR3 DNA: TGTGCCACCAGCCAGGACAGGGGGGGATACGAGCAGTACTTC
CDR3 protein: CATSQDRGGYEQYF
clone size: NA
J gene: TRBJ2-7
D gene: TRBD1
V gene: TRBV15

CDR3 DNA: TGTGCCAGCAGTTACATCGGGCAGCCCCAGCATTTT
CDR3 protein: CASSYIGQPQHF
clone size: NA
J gene: TRBJ1-5
D gene: NA
V gene: TRBV6-5

CDR3 DNA: TGTGCCAGCAGTTTAAACGGAAACTCCTACGAGCAGTACTTC
CDR3 protein: CASSLNGNSYEQYF
clone size: NA
J gene: TRBJ2-7
D gene: NA
V gene: TRBV27

CDR3 DNA: TGTGCCAGCAGCCAAGATCTCGCAACGAGAAACACTGAAGCTTTCTTT
CDR3 protein: CASSQDLATRNTEAFF
clone size: NA
J gene: TRBJ1-1
D gene: NA
V gene: TRBV4-2

CDR3 DNA: TGTGCCAGCAGCTTTCTTTCCTACAATGAGCAGTTCTTC
CDR3 protein: CASSFLSYNEQFF
clone size: NA
J gene: TRBJ2-1
D gene: NA
V gene: TRBV5-6

CDR3 DNA: TGTGCCAGCAGGCCTCGGACAGGCTCCGTAAGGGAGCCCCTCCACTTT
CDR3 protein: CASRPRTGSVREPLHF
clone size: NA
J gene: TRBJ1-6
D gene: TRBD1
V gene: TRBV2

CDR3 DNA: TGTGCCAGCAGTTATCAGGCCTGGGGGTACCTAGAGACCCAGTACTTC
CDR3 protein: CASSYQAWGYLETQYF
clone size: NA
J gene: TRBJ2-5
D gene: NA
V gene: TRBV6-5

CDR3 DNA: TGTGCCAGCACCGAGGGGGTGCGCGGCTACACCTTC
CDR3 protein: CASTEGVRGYTF
clone size: NA
J gene: TRBJ1-2
D gene: NA
V gene: TRBV28

CDR3 DNA: TGTGCCAGCAGCTCCGTTAGTACAGGGTCCTACGAGCAGTACTTC
CDR3 protein: CASSSVSTGSYEQYF
clone size: few
J gene: TRBJ2-7
D gene: NA
V gene: TRBV7-6

CDR3 DNA: TGTGCCAGCAGTTTATATGGGTACGGCTACACCTTC
CDR3 protein: CASSLYGYGYTF
clone size: NA
J gene: TRBJ1-2
D gene: NA
V gene: TRBV28

CDR3 DNA: TGTGCCAGCACCAGAAGGGGGCAGGGGGACACTGAAGCTTTCTTT
CDR3 protein: CASTRRGQGDTEAFF
clone size: NA
J gene: TRBJ1-1
D gene: TRBD1
V gene: TRBV6-6

CDR3 DNA: TGTGCCAGCAGCTCCCTGAGCACAGATACGCAGTATTTT
CDR3 protein: CASSSLSTDTQYF
clone size: NA
J gene: TRBJ2-3
D gene: NA
V gene: TRBV11-3

CDR3 DNA: TGTGCCAGCAGCCCGACAGGACTGAACACCGGGGAGCTGTTTTTT
CDR3 protein: CASSPTGLNTGELFF
clone size: NA
J gene: TRBJ2-2
D gene: NA
V gene: TRBV28